This TCR beta chain was sequenced in a study of beta chain features in type 1 diabetes (dated by TCRdb to 2016 to 2019). Describing the broader study: Mean age, gender distribution, total cell number and subset yield were not different between patients and healthy donors. A total of about 100 million sorted cells were examined across all samples, and RNA yield correlated strongly with the number of cells per subset. The study compared the TCRB repertoires of sorted circulating CD4+ T cell subsets in recently diagnosed type 1 diabetes patients with those in matched healthy donors. Naive and central memory subsets were obtained from all 30 or so donors, but regulatory and stem cell-like memory subsets were isolated from only 8 patients and about 8 healthy donors. Beyond this particular receptor, the publication reports: Naive, central memory and regulatory TCRB repertoires appeared more similar among patients than among healthy donors. Because cDNA rather than genomic DNA was sequenced, highly expressing activated cells could have been over-represented, although no difference in activation and CD3 levels was found between groups. In all four CD4+ subsets, TCRB CDR3 length was moderately but significantly shorter in type 1 diabetes patients. Only small numbers of individuals were included in the HLA sub-analyses, which left unresolved whether HLA type had any influence on TCRB rearrangement. PCR may preferentially amplify shorter templates, but because patient and control samples were amplified and corrected together, any resulting skew would affect both groups equally. At VDJ recombination sites, type 1 diabetes patients had fewer insertions and more deleted nucleotides, which implies abnormalities in thymic rearrangement.

From each donor, a single peripheral blood sample of 95 to 150 mL on average was drawn into heparinised tubes. Naive, central memory, regulatory and stem cell-like memory CD4+ T cells were sorted on a BD FACSAria II using a panel including CD45RO, CCR7, CD25, CD127, CD95 and CD27. Every sorted population had a purity above 95%. Right away, PBMCs were isolated by Lymphoprep density gradient centrifugation and were stained directly, with no culture step. Samples were stained and sorted in pairs, with one healthy donor and one patient per experiment, so that batch effects were minimized. The High Capacity cDNA Reverse Transcription Kit was used to reverse transcribe all of the isolated RNA, meaning that expressed TCRB transcripts were what got sequenced. Naive, central memory and regulatory T cell samples underwent deep immunoSEQ sequencing, averaging approximately 3.3 million total reads per sample. After sorted cells were lysed in RLT buffer, RNA was extracted with DNase-treated RNeasy Micro or Mini kits, with the choice depending on cell number. Each cell subset was processed on its own to prevent cross-contamination, while patient and healthy donor samples were processed together. The immunoSEQ multiplex PCR was used to amplify TCRB sequences from cDNA, yielding 87-bp fragments that span the CDR3 region. The amplicons were sequenced using the Illumina HiSeq platform. For the original study's pipeline: Synthetic template baselines were used to correct PCR bias computationally, reads within Hamming distance 2 were collapsed, and singletons that could not be merged were discarded. By aligning reads against IMGT, V, D and J genes, CDR3 length, and insertions or deletions at six rearrangement sites were assigned. Within each subset, clonotype counts were normalized to the number of sorted cells before true diversity and Gini coefficients were calculated with the tcR R package. The overlap coefficient, calculated on TCRB nucleotide sequences, was used to measure repertoire sharing. Out-of-frame TCRB sequences from naive cells were analyzed to stand in for the pre-selection repertoire. TCRdb limited this immuneACCESS table to in-frame rearrangements with V and J called. A share of clones is missing; checked studies link under half to unresolved V genes, and the rest is unexplained. V and J calls and clone size come straight from that table; D and trimming were deduced from the DNA. Here the sample has roughly 610,000 clones; 15% occur a single time. Jointly, the top ten make up 0.093% of the sample.

The CDR3 goes from the cysteine to the phenylalanine over 17 residues. Of the read, only the CDR3 DNA is kept; its 51 bases are in frame from base 1. Ends trimmed: V by 1 base, J by 6 bases; bases unmatched to a gene: 5. CDR1 and CDR2 are read off the germline V gene as LGHNA and YSLEER. The sample holds a few counts of this clone. Its recognized antigen is unknown. Base qualities are not at hand, and no much larger clone is one base apart. The sequencing input was naive CD4+ T cells from blood. The sample's cell subset or site label, decoded: true naive CD4+ T cells. The origin of this receptor is a young man in good health. The sequence joins TRBV4-3 to TRBJ2-3; 15 bases in the junction line up with TRBD2. The CDR3 here reads CASSQGRTSGGADTQYF. The DNA sequence is TGCGCCAGCAGCCAAGGGCGGACTAGCGGGGGGGCCGATACGCAGTATTTT.